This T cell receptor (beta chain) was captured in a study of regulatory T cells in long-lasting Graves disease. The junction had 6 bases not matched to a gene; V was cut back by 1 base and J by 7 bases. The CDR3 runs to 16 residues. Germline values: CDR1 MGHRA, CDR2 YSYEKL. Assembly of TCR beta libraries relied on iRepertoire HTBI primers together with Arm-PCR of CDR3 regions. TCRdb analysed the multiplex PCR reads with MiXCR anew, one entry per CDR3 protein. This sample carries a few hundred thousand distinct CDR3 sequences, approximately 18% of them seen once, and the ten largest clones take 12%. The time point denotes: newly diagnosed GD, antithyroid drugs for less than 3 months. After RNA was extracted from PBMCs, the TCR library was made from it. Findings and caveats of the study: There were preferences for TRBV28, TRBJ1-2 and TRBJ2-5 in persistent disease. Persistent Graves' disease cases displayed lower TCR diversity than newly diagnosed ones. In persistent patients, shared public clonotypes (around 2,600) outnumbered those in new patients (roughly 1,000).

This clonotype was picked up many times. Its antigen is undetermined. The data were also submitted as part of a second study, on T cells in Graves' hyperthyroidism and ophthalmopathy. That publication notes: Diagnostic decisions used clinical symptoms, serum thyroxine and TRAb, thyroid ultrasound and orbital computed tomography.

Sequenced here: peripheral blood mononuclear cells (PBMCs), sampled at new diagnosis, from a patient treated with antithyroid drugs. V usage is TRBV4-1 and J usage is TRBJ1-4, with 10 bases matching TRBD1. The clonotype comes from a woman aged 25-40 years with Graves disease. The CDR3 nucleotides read TGCGCCAGCAGCCAAGTTGGGAGGACAGGGGGTGAAAAACTGTTTTTT. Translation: CASSQVGRTGGEKLFF.